This T cell receptor beta chain originates from a study of spatial heterogeneity in lung cancer. About the study: Correlation of TCR transcript counts in tumor regions with a T cell module score from matched bulk RNA-seq was strong. Study-level points and caveats: Within tumors, counts of expanded alpha and beta TCRs tracked tumor mutation counts.

MiXCR was run by TCRdb on the 5' RACE reads, yielding one entry per CDR3 protein. Of roughly 17,000 distinct CDR3 sequences listed, 8.5% to 10% are singletons. Trimming cost V 4 bases and J 1 base; bases outside gene matches: 3. The germline V gene has CDR1 SGHVS and CDR2 FNYEAQ. The CDR3 covers 14 residues. This clonotype turned up a few times. Its matching antigen is unknown. The library was built for alpha chains, so this beta chain is an off-target read and its size means little. The time point: sample taken at primary tumor resection. Sequenced material: lung tumor tissue, taken at surgery. The gene calls are TRBV7-6 and TRBJ1-1; TRBD1 matches 7 bases. This TCR was recovered from a female donor with early-stage non-small cell lung cancer. In nucleotides, the CDR3 is TGTGCCAGCAGCTCCAGGGGGGGGAACACTGAAGCTTTCTTT. Translating gives CASSSRGGNTEAFF.